This T cell receptor beta chain was retrieved from a study of early T cells in non-severe SARS-CoV-2 infection (dated by TCRdb to about 2021). General notes on the study: Because TCR sequencing relied on bulk RNA taken from unsorted whole blood, pairing of alpha and beta chains was not possible.

In regard to this clonotype: No cognate antigen has been identified for it. No base-level quality is on record; no much larger clone is a single base apart.

Libraries were made using 5' RACE. The sequencer listed for this sample is NextSeq 500. The TCR library protocol attached unique molecular identifiers to individual cDNA molecules to correct for sequencing error and PCR bias. Sequencing covered both TCR alpha and beta chains, and within each sample the abundances of alpha and beta sequences were tightly co-correlated. The published analysis was carried out like this. Decombinator V4 was used to annotate the V gene, J gene and CDR3 of the TCR sequences. TCRs were defined as expanded if a significant change between any two time points was detected under a Poisson model with p below 0.0001. TCR abundances were normalised to the total number of TCRs sequenced per sample and expressed as counts per million. MAIT TCRs were defined by TRAV1-2 paired with TRAJ12, TRAJ20 or TRAJ33, and iNKT TCRs by TRAV10 paired with TRAJ18. VDJdb, accessed 1 November 2021, was searched for CMV, EBV and SARS-CoV-2 annotated TCRs, excluding TCRs annotated for multiple antigens. TCRdb applied fastp at Q25 and MiXCR to the public reads, then kept only in-frame beta chains. Rows matching on CDR3 protein sequence are summarized as one entry with the most common DNA and genes. These V and J calls derive from TCRdb rather than the authors' analysis. This sample lists fewer than 100,000 distinct CDR3 sequences; 10% to 15% were detected once. Approximately 3.6% of the sample is taken by the ten largest.

Set within a cohort of healthcare workers in London, UK, this nested case-control study involved weekly PCR testing of nasopharyngeal swabs along with blood sampling. Healthcare workers were recruited during the week of the UK lockdown, between 23 and 31 March 2020, and followed weekly for up to 16 weeks. What the authors observed across the whole study: VDJdb matching was skewed toward anti-spike CD8 responses and likely underestimated virus-specific expansions, missing private and CD4 specificities.

Taken from the germline V gene, the CDR1 and CDR2 loops are SGHTA and FQGNSA. A distance of 14 bases separates the germline ends of V and J, which lose 2 bases and 7 bases respectively. The CDR3 measures 15 amino acids from cysteine to phenylalanine. This entry keeps only the CDR3 DNA: 45 bases, framed from base 1. Sequencing input: whole blood. The sequence joins TRBV7-2 to TRBJ1-4; the D segment could be TRBD1, given 5 matching bases. The receptor comes from an adult who was a healthcare worker with PCR-confirmed SARS-CoV-2 infection or an uninfected control (not recorded which). The CDR3 corresponds to CASSLRPGYFEKLFF. The DNA is TGTGCCAGCAGCTTACGTCCAGGGTATTTTGAAAAACTGTTTTTT.